Shown below are 12 T cell receptor beta chains from a single sample sequenced in a study of Ad26.COV2.S vaccination and SARS-CoV-2 variants. The treatment: roughly 18 received Ad26.COV2.S at low or high dose, single or two shots; five or six received placebo; per-sample allocation not given. Each sample was drawn 63 days after the first injection (of vaccine or placebo). Assay: immunoSEQ multiplex PCR; the TCRdb copy retains only in-frame clones and omits some. The sample lists roughly 320,000 clones, around 85% occurring once. Sequences were derived from peripheral blood, sampled in a trial of Ad26.COV2.S vaccine versus placebo. The origin of the receptors is a person aged 18 to 59 who received the Ad26.COV2.S COVID-19 vaccine or a placebo.

The chain employs TRBV18 and TRBJ2-5; 7 bases are shared with TRBD1. This CDR3 has 14 amino acids. CDR1 is KGHSH and CDR2 is LQKENI in the germline V gene. The ends lost 3 bases at V and 5 bases at J; junction bases unmatched: 6. CDR3 sequence: CASSPTGVSETQYF. The CDR3 DNA sequence: TGTGCCAGCTCACCTACAGGGGTCAGTGAGACCCAGTACTTC.

This clone came up a few times. The chain carries TRBV9 and TRBJ2-7; the D gene is possibly TRBD1 (5 bases). The CDR3 is 15 amino acids. V was pared by 0 bases and J by 4 bases, with 14 bases between. CDR1 is SGDLS and CDR2 is YYNGEE in the germline V gene. The CDR3, as DNA: TGTGCCAGCAGCGTAGATTTAGGGGCCTTTTACGAGCAGTACTTC. The encoded protein is CASSVDLGAFYEQYF. Complete variable domain (other parts from reference TRBV9 and TRBJ2-7): DSGVTQTPKHLITATGQRVTLRCSPRSGDLSVYWYQQSLDQGLQFLIQYYNGEERAKGNILERFSAQQFPDLHSELNLSSLELGDSALYFCASSVDLGAFYEQYFGPGTRLTVT.

V is TRBV6-2 or TRBV6-3 and J is TRBJ2-2; D remains unclear. This CDR3 region has 14 residues. The germline V gene encodes CDR1 MNHEY and CDR2 SVGEGT. The V end was cut by 5 bases, the J end by 5 bases, with 12 bases between. The CDR3 region has the DNA TGTGCCAGCAGTAGACAAACTAAAACCGGGGAGCTGTTTTTT. This encodes CASSRQTKTGELFF.

The CDR3 region has the DNA TGCGCCAGCGGAAATAGCGGGGGGAATGAGCAGTTCTTC. Encoded protein: CASGNSGGNEQFF. The chain couples TRBV10-1 to TRBJ2-1; TRBD2 matches at 10 bases. Per the germline V gene, CDR1 is WNHNN and CDR2 is SYGVQD (reference sequence). V shed 8 bases, J shed 7 bases, and the junction held 5 bases outside the gene matches. This CDR3 comprises 13 residues.

This clone was seen a handful of times. The chain carries TRBV5-5 and TRBJ2-1, with 14 bases matching TRBD2. Germline CDR1 SGHKS, CDR2 YYEKEE (reference sequence). The CDR3 is 18 amino acids. Trimming took 3 bases from V and 4 from J; bases not matched to a gene: 9. The CDR3 nucleotides are TGTGCCAGCAGCTACGGACTAGCGGGGGGCTCCAATTACAATGAGCAGTTCTTC. This encodes CASSYGLAGGSNYNEQFF.

This rearrangement joins TRBV15 to TRBJ1-1; TRBD1 is a possible D gene (5 bases). This CDR3 is 13 amino acids long. Germline values: CDR1 LNHNV, CDR2 YYDKDF (reference sequence). The V and J ends lost 3 bases and 5 bases respectively, with 10 bases between them. The CDR3 DNA follows: TGTGCCACCAGCAGCCAGGGAGAAACTGAAGCTTTCTTT. It codes for CATSSQGETEAFF. Filled out from reference TRBV15 and TRBJ1-1, the complete variable domain reads DAMVIQNPRYQVTQFGKPVTLSCSQTLNHNVMYWYQQKSSQAPKLLFHYYDKDFNNEADTPDNFQSRRPNTSFCFLDIRSPGLGDTAMYLCATSSQGETEAFFGQGTRLTVV.

This chain joins TRBV28 and TRBJ2-7, with 8 bases fitting TRBD1. There are 14 residues in the CDR3. Trimming took 2 bases from V and 7 from J; bases not matched to a gene: 7. Per germline, CDR1 MDHEN and CDR2 SYDVKM. The CDR3 coding sequence is TGTGCCAGCAGTTTAGGACAGGGTGTGGGGGAGCAGTACTTC. It translates to CASSLGQGVGEQYF.

The gene calls are TRBV11-2 and TRBJ2-5; 11 nucleotides line up with TRBD2. There are 15 residues in the CDR3. V gave up 8 bases and J gave up 0 bases; unmatched junction bases: 5. CDR1 is SGHAT, CDR2 FQNNGV, per germline. The CDR3, as DNA: TGTGCCAGCCGCCCGACTAGCGGGGACCAAGAGACCCAGTACTTC. Its translation: CASRPTSGDQETQYF.

The chain recombines TRBV7-8 with TRBJ1-1; 8 nucleotides align to TRBD1. The CDR3 has 16 residues. With V trimmed by 5 bases and J by 0 bases, 8 bases remained unmatched. CDR1 is SGHVS and CDR2 is FQNEAQ in the germline V gene. For the CDR3, the DNA is TGTGCCAGCAGCCCGCTATTGACAGGGGTGAACACTGAAGCTTTCTTT. This sequence encodes CASSPLLTGVNTEAFF.

The chain couples TRBV24-1 to TRBJ1-2; D is perhaps TRBD1 (5 bases). Germline V lookup: CDR1 KGHDR, CDR2 SFDVKD. Between the trimmed V and J ends, which lost 4 bases and 5 bases, there was a span of 13 bases. This CDR3 region has 14 residues. The CDR3 DNA is TGTGCCACCAGTGACACGGGGGGTTGGTATGGCTACACCTTC. Amino acids: CATSDTGGWYGYTF.

This rearrangement joins TRBV20-1 to TRBJ2-7; D is ambiguous. Germline CDR1 reads DFQATT; CDR2 reads SNEGSKA (reference sequence). This CDR3 has 11 amino acids. Trimming removed 0 bases at V and 6 bases at J, with 6 bases between. The DNA for the CDR3 is TGCAGTGCTAGAGATGAACTCGAGCAGTACTTC. Its translation is CSARDELEQYF.

This chain links TRBV28 with TRBJ1-6, with 10 bases aligning to TRBD1. The CDR3 loop spans 17 amino acids. With V trimmed by 6 bases and J by 0 bases, 5 bases remained unmatched. The germline V gene encodes CDR1 MDHEN and CDR2 SYDVKM. The CDR3 here is CASSATGGFSYNSPLHF. CDR3 sequence (DNA): TGTGCCAGCAGCGCGACAGGGGGCTTCTCCTATAATTCACCCCTCCACTTT.